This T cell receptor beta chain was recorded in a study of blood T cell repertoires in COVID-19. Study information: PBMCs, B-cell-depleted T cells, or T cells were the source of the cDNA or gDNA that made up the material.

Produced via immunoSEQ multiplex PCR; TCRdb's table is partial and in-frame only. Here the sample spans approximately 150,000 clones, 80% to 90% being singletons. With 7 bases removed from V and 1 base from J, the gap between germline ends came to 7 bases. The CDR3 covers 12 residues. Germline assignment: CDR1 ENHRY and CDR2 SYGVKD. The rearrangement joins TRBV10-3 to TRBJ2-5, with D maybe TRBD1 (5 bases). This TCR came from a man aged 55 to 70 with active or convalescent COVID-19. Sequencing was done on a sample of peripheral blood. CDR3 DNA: TGTGCCATCAAGGGGCCCCAAGAGACCCAGTACTTC. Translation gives CAIKGPQETQYF.